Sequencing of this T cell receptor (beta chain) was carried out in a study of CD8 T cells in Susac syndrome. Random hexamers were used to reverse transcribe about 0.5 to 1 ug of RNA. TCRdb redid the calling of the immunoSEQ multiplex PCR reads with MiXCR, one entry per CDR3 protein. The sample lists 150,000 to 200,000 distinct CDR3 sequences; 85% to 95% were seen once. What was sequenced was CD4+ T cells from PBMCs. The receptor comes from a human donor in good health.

CDR3 coding DNA: TGTGCCAGCAGCTGGGCCCCAGACTGGCAGACCCAGTACTTC. This translates into CASSWAPDWQTQYF. This sequence joins TRBV7-2 and TRBJ2-5; D gene unclear. Per germline, CDR1 SGHTA and CDR2 FQGNSA. Deletions cut 4 bases from V and 6 bases from J, with 15 bases between. CDR3 length: 14 amino acids. Complete variable domain (other parts from reference TRBV7-2 and TRBJ2-5): GAGVSQSPSNKVTEKGKDVELRCDPISGHTALYWYRQSLGQGLEFLIYFQGNSAPDKSGLPSDRFSAERTGGSVSTLTIQRTQQEDSAVYLCASSWAPDWQTQYFGPGTRLLVL.